Below, one T cell receptor beta chain is given with its context. CDR3 length: 12 residues. V was cut by 3 bases and J by 4 bases, with 5 bases left in between. CDR1 KGHDR and CDR2 SFDVKD come from the germline V gene. This entry is derived from a study of patients and donors after allogeneic stem cell transplantation. One entry per CDR3 protein results from TCRdb running MiXCR on the RT-PCR reads. The sample carries approximately 150,000 distinct CDR3 sequences, nearly 25% recorded once. Sequenced input: blood, either unsorted or a sorted T cell fraction (not recorded which). The rearrangement joins TRBV24-1 to TRBJ1-2; no firm D call. This sequence was found in a human donor who was either an allogeneic HSCT recipient or a stem cell or donor lymphocyte infusion donor (not recorded which). It is not recorded whose cells these are; they may come from a transplant donor. Here the CDR3 DNA reads TGTGCCACCAGTGATCTCCTCTATGGCTACACCTTC. Translating it yields CATSDLLYGYTF.